These 32 T cell receptor beta chains originate from one sample sequenced in a study of T cells in Graves' hyperthyroidism and ophthalmopathy. Researchers took RNA transcripts and amplified the TCR beta CDR3 regions from them. The HTBI primer set served for first-round RT-PCR of the TCR CDR3. TCRdb reprocessed the multiplex PCR reads with MiXCR, giving one entry per CDR3 protein. The sample lists some 500,000 distinct CDR3 sequences, 13% to 15% occurring once. Sequences were obtained from blood. These TCRs come from a young woman with Graves' hyperthyroidism.

This clonotype occurred a few times. The chain is built from TRBV28 and TRBJ2-2; D perhaps matches TRBD1 (6 bases). Germline CDR1 reads MDHEN; CDR2 reads SYDVKM. Trimming pared 2 bases from V and 6 bases from J, leaving 13 bases between. The CDR3 consists of 15 residues. CDR3 in amino acids: CASSLGGSVSGELFF. DNA for the CDR3: TGTGCCAGCAGTTTAGGGGGCTCGGTATCCGGGGAGCTGTTTTTT.

This clonotype appeared many times. The rearrangement links TRBV12-3 or TRBV12-4 to TRBJ2-3; 8 nucleotides match TRBD2. This CDR3 comprises 17 residues. J lost 0 bases, V lost 7 bases, and 12 bases had no gene match. In nucleotides, the CDR3 is TGTGCCAGCACCCGCCCCGTCCTAGCGGGTAGCACAGATACGCAGTATTTT. Protein product: CASTRPVLAGSTDTQYF.

The chain uses TRBV5-1 and TRBJ2-7; TRBD2 might be the D (5 bases). Germline CDR1 and CDR2: SGHRS and YFSETQ. The V end lost 0 bases, the J end lost 7 bases, and 17 bases lay between the germline ends. The CDR3 runs to 15 residues. Here the CDR3 reads CASSLGRTIYVEQYF. CDR3 nucleotide sequence: TGCGCCAGCAGCTTGGGGAGGACCATCTACGTGGAGCAGTACTTC. The whole variable domain, filled in from reference TRBV5-1 and TRBJ2-7, reads KAGVTQTPRYLIKTRGQQVTLSCSPISGHRSVSWYQQTPGQGLQFLFEYFSETQRNKGNFPGRFSGRQFSNSRSEMNVSTLELGDSALYLCASSLGRTIYVEQYFGPGTRLTVT.

This clonotype has ten or more counts. The chain joins TRBV19 to TRBJ1-5; D gene unclear. The CDR3 is 13 amino acids. CDR1 LNHDA and CDR2 SQIVND come from the germline V gene (reference sequence). The V gene lost 5 bases and the J gene lost 0 bases, with 5 bases spanning the gap. DNA of the CDR3: TGTGCCAGTAGTCCAAATAGCAATCAGCCCCAGCATTTT. Amino acids: CASSPNSNQPQHF.

This clonotype was seen only a few times. It is likely a read error, because the conserved phenylalanine at the end of the CDR3 is missing. The J gene is TRBJ1-5, the V gene TRBV11-2, with D possibly being TRBD1 (6 bases). CDR1 is SGHAT and CDR2 is FQNNGV in the germline V gene. V lost 5 bases and J lost 6, with 14 bases in between. The CDR3 runs 14 residues. The CDR3 loop is CASSQNREGQPQHL. The CDR3 bases are TGTGCCAGCAGCCAAAACAGGGAAGGTCAGCCCCAGCATCTT.

This clonotype was observed a handful of times. The rearrangement uses TRBV11-3 and TRBJ2-7; D is unresolved. V shed 2 bases and J shed 5 bases, with 10 bases lying between them. The CDR3 consists of 13 residues. The germline CDR1 and CDR2 sequences are SGHNT and YENEEA. CDR3 bases: TGTGCCAGCAGCTTACCGGGTTCACACGAGCAGTACTTC. Translating it yields CASSLPGSHEQYF.

This clonotype appeared many times. CDR3 in DNA: TGTGCCAGCAGCTCACAGGGTTTTAATGAGCAGTTCTTC. This gives the protein CASSSQGFNEQFF. V usage is TRBV7-3 and J usage is TRBJ2-1; D is possibly TRBD1 (6 bases). The CDR3 is made up of 13 amino acids. The V end lost 4 bases, the J end lost 7 bases, and 11 bases lay between the germline ends. Germline V gene lookup returns CDR1 SGHTA and CDR2 FQGTGA.

This clonotype was seen at least ten times. This rearrangement joins TRBV20-1 to TRBJ2-5; D remains unclear. V lost 5 bases, J lost 5 bases, and 18 bases lay in between. Germline CDR1 is DFQATT and CDR2 is SNEGSKA (reference sequence). The CDR3 covers 14 residues. The CDR3 spells CSASPGVFRETQYF. The CDR3 bases are TGCAGTGCTTCTCCGGGTGTTTTTCGGGAGACCCAGTACTTC.

This clonotype showed up many times. V is TRBV19 and J is TRBJ1-1; D remains ambiguous. Between the trimmed V and J ends, which lost 5 bases and 1 base, there was a span of 5 bases. The germline V gene encodes CDR1 LNHDA and CDR2 SQIVND (reference sequence). CDR3 length equals 12 residues. CDR3 sequence: CASSGRNTEAFF. CDR3 DNA sequence: TGTGCCAGTAGTGGGAGGAACACTGAAGCTTTCTTT.

This clonotype has a count of ten or more. The chain is built from TRBV19 and TRBJ2-1, with D possibly matching TRBD2 (5 bases). Trimming cost V 8 bases and J 8 bases, with 22 bases left between them. The CDR3 extends over 15 amino acids. The germline V gene encodes CDR1 LNHDA and CDR2 SQIVND (reference sequence). The CDR3 region is CASGRAIGLRDEQFF. The CDR3 coding sequence is TGTGCCAGTGGGCGGGCTATCGGGCTACGAGATGAGCAGTTCTTC.

This clonotype was counted at least ten times. The chain recombines TRBV20-1 with TRBJ1-1; 9 nucleotides agree with TRBD1. The CDR3 consists of 13 residues. Trimming took 1 base from V and 3 from J; bases not matched to a gene: 0. Germline-derived CDR1 and CDR2 are DFQATT and SNEGSKA (reference sequence). CDR3 sequence reads: CSARGTGDTEAFF. DNA for the CDR3: TGCAGTGCTAGAGGGACAGGGGACACTGAAGCTTTCTTT.

The chain carries TRBV6-1 and TRBJ1-2, with unresolved D. Germline V lookup: CDR1 MNHNS, CDR2 SASEGT. Trimming stripped 7 bases from V and 4 bases from J, with 10 bases between. The CDR3 totals 12 residues. The CDR3, as DNA: TGTGCCAGCAAGCGACCGAGCTATGGCTACACCTTC. Amino acids: CASKRPSYGYTF.

To note about this clonotype: This may stem from a read error, because a much larger clone lies one nucleotide away. CDR3 in DNA: TGTGCCAGCTCACCACTCCCGACAGGGGGACACACTGAAGCTCTCTTT. It translates to CASSPLPTGGHTEALF. The chain couples TRBV18 to TRBJ1-1; 9 nucleotides match TRBD1. From germline, CDR1 is KGHSH and CDR2 LQKENI. There are 16 residues in the CDR3.

In regard to this clonotype: Its ends do not fully match the called genes, so a read error is possible. This chain connects TRBV27 to TRBJ2-3; tentatively, D is TRBD2 (7 bases). Germline V CDR1 and CDR2: MNHEY, SMNVEV (reference sequence). This CDR3 comprises 17 residues. CDR3 amino acids: CASSLGGGGAVADTQYF. The CDR3 DNA follows: TGTGCCAGCAGTTTAGGAGGTGGGGGGGCGGTCGCAGATACACAGTATTTT.

This clonotype was seen repeatedly, ten times or more. A junction boundary mismatches the germline segment, possibly from a read error. The chain has TRBV6-1 and TRBJ1-1, with 7 nucleotides matching TRBD1. Germline CDR1 reads MNHNS; CDR2 reads SASEGT. This CDR3 has 12 amino acids. The CDR3 loop is CASRGGNTEAFF. The CDR3 bases are TGCGCCAGCAGGGGGGGGAACACTGAAGCTTTCTTT.

There are many counts of this clonotype. This rearrangement joins TRBV12-3 or TRBV12-4 to TRBJ1-5, with 7 bases matching TRBD1. This CDR3 region has 17 residues. V shed 7 bases, J shed 7 bases, and the junction held 19 bases outside the gene matches. DNA for the CDR3: TGTGCCAGCACCCGCCATTTCGACAGACAGGGAAACCAGCCCCAGCATTTT. Translated: CASTRHFDRQGNQPQHF.

This clonotype was counted ten times or more. One junction end disagrees with the germline gene, perhaps due to a read error. The genes are TRBV6-1 and TRBJ2-1; 11 bases fit TRBD2. This CDR3 is 15 amino acids long. Germline V CDR1 and CDR2: MNHNS, SASEGT. The CDR3 nucleotides read TGTGCCAGCAGGATTACTAGCGGGAGCTACAATAAGCAGTTCTTC. Translated: CASRITSGSYNKQFF.

This clonotype was observed many times. The chain couples TRBV3-1 to TRBJ2-5, with D unresolved. V was trimmed by 1 base and J by 3 bases, leaving 6 bases between them. CDR3 length equals 13 residues. The germline V gene encodes CDR1 LGHDT and CDR2 YNNKEL (reference sequence). The DNA of the CDR3 is TGTGCCAGCAGCCAAGGAACCAAAGAGACCCAGTACTTC. It specifies CASSQGTKETQYF.

Ten or more counts support this clonotype. The rearrangement links TRBV20-1 to TRBJ2-3; D may correspond to TRBD1 or TRBD2 (5 bases each). CDR3 length: 15 residues. CDR1 is DFQATT and CDR2 is SNEGSKA in the germline V gene (reference sequence). V was clipped by 7 bases and J by 1 base, with 18 bases between them. CDR3 loop: CSGDRGGRGTDTQYF. The CDR3 DNA reads as TGCAGTGGGGACCGCGGTGGCCGGGGCACAGATACGCAGTATTTT.

Turning to this clonotype: The DNA is left out, because the CDR3 cannot be placed on it with certainty; the CDR3 is given as TCRdb lists it. This rearrangement joins TRBV27 to TRBJ2-3. Germline CDR1 reads MNHEY; CDR2 reads SMNVEV (reference sequence). With termini counted, the CDR3 has 14 amino acids. The chain's CDR3 is CASSFLESTDTQYF.

Note on this clonotype: This may be a read error: a much more frequent sequence differs by one nucleotide. The chain joins TRBV20-1 to TRBJ2-5, with 11 bases matching TRBD2. The length of the CDR3 is 16 residues. V was clipped by 5 bases and J by 4 bases; unmatched bases: 12. The V gene's germline CDR1 is DFQATT and CDR2 SNEGSKA (reference sequence). The CDR3 spells CSALPSGLAVRETQYF. CDR3 DNA sequence: TGCAGTGCTCTCCCATCGGGACTAGCGGTTCGAGAGACCCAGTACTTC.

This clonotype has at least ten counts. This chain connects TRBV7-3 to TRBJ1-1; D is perhaps TRBD1 (6 bases). The CDR3 spans 13 residues. Per the germline V gene, CDR1 is SGHTA and CDR2 is FQGTGA. V was cut by 5 bases and J by 5 bases, with 12 bases left in between. CDR3 sequence (DNA): TGTGCCAGCAGCCCACAGGGCGCAACTGAAGCTTTCTTT. Protein product: CASSPQGATEAFF.

This clonotype was detected ten times or more. The V gene is TRBV20-1, the J gene TRBJ2-7, with D perhaps TRBD2 (5 bases). CDR1 is DFQATT and CDR2 is SNEGSKA in the germline V gene (reference sequence). This CDR3 has 14 amino acids. Trimming took 6 bases from V and 0 from J, leaving 15 bases between them. The CDR3 is CSAKYTGSSYEQYF. The CDR3 DNA reads as TGCAGTGCGAAATATACGGGATCCTCCTACGAGCAGTACTTC.

A remark on this clonotype: No conserved phenylalanine or tryptophan ends this CDR3, so it is likely a read error. The chain recombines TRBV4-1 with TRBJ2-1; 7 bases align to TRBD1. Trimming cost V 4 bases and J 8 bases; bases outside gene matches: 2. CDR1 is MGHRA, CDR2 YSYEKL, per germline. The CDR3 has 12 residues. CDR3 region: CASSPRGYEQFL. In DNA, the CDR3 is TGCGCCAGCAGCCCCAGGGGGTATGAGCAGTTCCTC.

V usage is TRBV6-5 and J usage is TRBJ1-2, with a possible D match to TRBD1 (6 bases). The CDR3 length is 14 residues. V was pared by 0 bases and J by 8 bases, with 13 bases between. CDR1 is MNHEY, CDR2 SVGAGI, per germline. The CDR3: CASSYSPQGYGYTF. CDR3 in DNA: TGTGCCAGCAGTTACTCGCCTCAGGGGTACGGCTACACCTTC.

This clonotype was detected only a few times. The rearrangement uses TRBV24-1 and TRBJ2-3, with 7 bases lining up with TRBD2. Trimming at V came to 4 bases and at J to 4 bases, leaving 4 bases not matched to a gene. CDR1 and CDR2 from the germline V gene are KGHDR and SFDVKD. This CDR3 has 14 residues. The CDR3 nucleotides are TGTGCCACCAGTGAATCAGGGAGGGCAGATACGCAGTATTTT. The encoded protein is CATSESGRADTQYF.

This clonotype was counted many times. V gene TRBV4-1 combines with J gene TRBJ2-1; D is perhaps TRBD1 (5 bases). The CDR3 loop spans 15 amino acids. V was shortened by 0 bases and J by 3 bases, with 9 bases between the two germline ends. Germline CDR1 and CDR2: MGHRA and YSYEKL. CDR3 sequence: CASSQEGQGYNEQFF. CDR3 bases: TGCGCCAGCAGCCAAGAAGGGCAGGGCTACAATGAGCAGTTCTTC.

A few counts support this clonotype. The chain combines TRBV5-1 with TRBJ2-5; D remains ambiguous. The V end was cut by 1 base, the J end by 1 base, with 8 bases between. From germline, CDR1 is SGHRS and CDR2 YFSETQ. This CDR3 contains 14 residues. The CDR3 DNA reads as TGCGCCAGCAGCTTGCGACGGATCCAAGAGACCCAGTACTTC. This sequence encodes CASSLRRIQETQYF.

This clonotype was counted ten times or more. The chain links TRBV12-3 or TRBV12-4 to TRBJ1-5; TRBD1 matches 7 bases. With V trimmed by 6 bases and J by 7 bases, 6 bases remained unmatched. CDR3 length equals 13 residues. CDR3 DNA: TGTGCCAGCAGCCTACAGGGGACCCAGCCCCAGCATTTT. It codes for CASSLQGTQPQHF.

This clonotype came up many times. The V and J genes are TRBV18 and TRBJ2-1; possible D gene TRBD2, 7 bases. Germline assignment: CDR1 KGHSH and CDR2 LQKENI. V shed 4 bases and J shed 2 bases, with 12 bases lying between them. The CDR3 is made up of 15 amino acids. The CDR3, as DNA: TGTGCCAGCTCACGTCAGCGGGACACCTACAATGAGCAGTTCTTC. As protein: CASSRQRDTYNEQFF. Using reference TRBV18 and TRBJ2-1 for the parts outside the CDR3, the full variable domain is NAGVMQNPRHLVRRRGQEARLRCSPMKGHSHVYWYRQLPEEGLKFMVYLQKENIIDESGMPKERFSAEFPKEGPSILRIQQVVRGDSAAYFCASSRQRDTYNEQFFGPGTRLTVL.

The chain links TRBV12-3 or TRBV12-4 to TRBJ1-4; 9 positions agree with TRBD1. V gave up 8 bases and J gave up 8 bases; unmatched junction bases: 9. This CDR3 spans 14 amino acids. CDR3 nucleotides: TGTGCCAGCGGTACAGGGGGCGGTCGGGAAAAACTGTTTTTT. This translates into CASGTGGGREKLFF.

The chain employs TRBV14 and TRBJ1-3, with unresolved D. The germline CDR1 and CDR2 sequences are SGHDN and FVKESK. The V end lost 1 base, the J end lost 3 bases, and 4 bases lay between the germline ends. The CDR3 consists of 13 residues. Here the CDR3 DNA reads TGTGCCAGCAGCCAAGTTCGTGGAAACACCATATATTTT. It specifies CASSQVRGNTIYF.